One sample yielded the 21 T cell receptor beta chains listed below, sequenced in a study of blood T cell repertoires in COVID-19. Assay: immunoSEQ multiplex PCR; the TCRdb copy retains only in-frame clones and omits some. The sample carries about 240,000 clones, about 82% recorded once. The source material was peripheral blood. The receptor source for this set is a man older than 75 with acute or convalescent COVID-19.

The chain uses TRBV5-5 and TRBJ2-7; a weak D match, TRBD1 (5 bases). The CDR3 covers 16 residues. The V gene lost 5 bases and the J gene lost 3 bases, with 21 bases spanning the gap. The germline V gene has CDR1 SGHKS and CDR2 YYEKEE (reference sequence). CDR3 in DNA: TGTGCCAGCAGTCGAATAGGGGCTGGAGCTTACTACGAGCAGTACTTC. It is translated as CASSRIGAGAYYEQYF. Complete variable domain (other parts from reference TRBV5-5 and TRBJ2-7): DAGVTQSPTHLIKTRGQQVTLRCSPISGHKSVSWYQQVLGQGPQFIFQYYEKEERGRGNFPDRFSARQFPNYSSELNVNALLLGDSALYLCASSRIGAGAYYEQYFGPGTRLTVT.

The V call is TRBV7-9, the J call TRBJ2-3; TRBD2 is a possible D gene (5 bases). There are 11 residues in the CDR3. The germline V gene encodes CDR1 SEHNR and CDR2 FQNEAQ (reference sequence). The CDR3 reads CATGSTDTQYF. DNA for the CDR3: TGTGCGACGGGAAGCACAGATACGCAGTATTTT.

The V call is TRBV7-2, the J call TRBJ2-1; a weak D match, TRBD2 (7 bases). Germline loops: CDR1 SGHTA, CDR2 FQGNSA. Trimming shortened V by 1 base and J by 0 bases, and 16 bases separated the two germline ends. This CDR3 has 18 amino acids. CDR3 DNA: TGTGCCAGCAGCTTAGAAGGGAGGGGGTCTAGCTCCTACAATGAGCAGTTCTTC. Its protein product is CASSLEGRGSSSYNEQFF.

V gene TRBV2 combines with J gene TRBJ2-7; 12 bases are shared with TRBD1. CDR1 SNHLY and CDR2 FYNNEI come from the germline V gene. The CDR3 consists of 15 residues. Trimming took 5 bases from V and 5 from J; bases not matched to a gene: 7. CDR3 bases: TGTGCCAGCAGTTTTACCGGGACAGGGGGCGACGAGCAGTACTTC. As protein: CASSFTGTGGDEQYF.

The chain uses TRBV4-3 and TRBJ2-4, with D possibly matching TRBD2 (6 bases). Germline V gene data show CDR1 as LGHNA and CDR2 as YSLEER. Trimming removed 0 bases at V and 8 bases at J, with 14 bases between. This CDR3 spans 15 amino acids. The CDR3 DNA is TGCGCCAGCAGCCAAGAAGGAGGGGCGGGGTACATTCAGTACTTC. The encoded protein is CASSQEGGAGYIQYF.

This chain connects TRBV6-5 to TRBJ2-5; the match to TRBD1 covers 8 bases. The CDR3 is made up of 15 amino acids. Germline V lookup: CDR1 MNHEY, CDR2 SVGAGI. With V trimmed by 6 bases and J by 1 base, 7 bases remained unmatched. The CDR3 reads CASSKDRVRQETQYF. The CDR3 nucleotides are TGTGCCAGCAGCAAGGACAGGGTGCGCCAAGAGACCCAGTACTTC.

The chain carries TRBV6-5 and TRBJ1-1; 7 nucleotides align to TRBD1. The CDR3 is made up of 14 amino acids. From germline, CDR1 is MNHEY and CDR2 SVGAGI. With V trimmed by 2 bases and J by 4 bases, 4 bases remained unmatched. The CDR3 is CASSYRGQATEAFF. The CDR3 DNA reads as TGTGCCAGCAGTTACAGGGGGCAGGCCACTGAAGCTTTCTTT.

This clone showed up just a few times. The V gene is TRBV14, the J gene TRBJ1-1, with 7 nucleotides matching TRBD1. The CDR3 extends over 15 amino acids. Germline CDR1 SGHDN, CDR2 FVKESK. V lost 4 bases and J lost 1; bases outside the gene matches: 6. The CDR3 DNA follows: TGTGCCAGCAGCCTCCGGACAGGCCAGAACACTGAAGCTTTCTTT. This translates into CASSLRTGQNTEAFF.

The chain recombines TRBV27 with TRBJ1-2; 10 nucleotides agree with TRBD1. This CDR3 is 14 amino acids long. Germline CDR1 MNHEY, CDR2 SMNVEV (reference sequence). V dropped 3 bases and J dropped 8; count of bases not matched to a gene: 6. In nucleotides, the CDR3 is TGTGCCAGCAGTTTCCGACAGGGGGCTGGGGGCTACACCTTC. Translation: CASSFRQGAGGYTF.

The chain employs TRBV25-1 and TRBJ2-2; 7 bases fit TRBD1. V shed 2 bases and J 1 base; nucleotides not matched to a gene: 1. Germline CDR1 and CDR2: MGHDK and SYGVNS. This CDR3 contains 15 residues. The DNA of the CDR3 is TGTGCCAGCAGTGAAGGACAGGTGAACACCGGGGAGCTGTTTTTT. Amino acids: CASSEGQVNTGELFF.

CDR3 amino acids: CASSSPGTSYEQYF. CDR3 in DNA: TGTGCCAGCAGCTCACCCGGGACTAGCTACGAGCAGTACTTC. The V and J genes are TRBV5-8 and TRBJ2-7, with 8 bases lining up with TRBD2. Germline trimming cut 3 bases from V and 3 bases from J; bases unmatched to any gene: 5. The CDR3 totals 14 residues. CDR1 is SGHTS and CDR2 is YDEGEE in the germline V gene. Full variable domain (remainder filled in from reference TRBV5-8 and TRBJ2-7): EAGVTQSPTHLIKTRGQQATLRCSPISGHTSVYWYQQALGLGLQFLLWYDEGEERNRGNFPPRFSGRQFPNYSSELNVNALELEDSALYLCASSSPGTSYEQYFGPGTRLTVT.

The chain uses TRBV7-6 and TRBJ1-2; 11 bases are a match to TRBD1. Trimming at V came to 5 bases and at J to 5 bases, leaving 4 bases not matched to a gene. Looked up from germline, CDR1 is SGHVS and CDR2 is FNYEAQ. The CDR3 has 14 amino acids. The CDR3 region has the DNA TGTGCCAGCAGCAAGGACAGGGGGCCGTATGGCTACACCTTC. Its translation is CASSKDRGPYGYTF.

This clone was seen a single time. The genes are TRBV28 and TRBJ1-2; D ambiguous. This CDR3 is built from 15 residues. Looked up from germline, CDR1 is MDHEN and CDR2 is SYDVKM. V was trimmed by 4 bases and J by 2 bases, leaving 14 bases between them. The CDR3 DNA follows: TGTGCCAGCAGTTATGGAAGAAACAGCAACTATGGCTACACCTTC. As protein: CASSYGRNSNYGYTF.

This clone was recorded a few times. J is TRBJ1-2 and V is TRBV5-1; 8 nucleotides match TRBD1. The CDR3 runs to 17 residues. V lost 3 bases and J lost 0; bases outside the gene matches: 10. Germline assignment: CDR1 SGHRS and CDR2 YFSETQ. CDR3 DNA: TGCGCCAGCAGCTCTATAGGAGAGACAGGGGCTAACTATGGCTACACCTTC. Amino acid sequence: CASSSIGETGANYGYTF.

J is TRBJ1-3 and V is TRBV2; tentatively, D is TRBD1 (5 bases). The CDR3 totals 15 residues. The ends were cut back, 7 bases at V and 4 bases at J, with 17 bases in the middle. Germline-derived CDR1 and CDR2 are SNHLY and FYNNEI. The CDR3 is CASTLRGSFGNTIYF. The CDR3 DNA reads TGTGCCAGCACCCTAAGGGGTTCCTTCGGAAACACCATATATTTT.

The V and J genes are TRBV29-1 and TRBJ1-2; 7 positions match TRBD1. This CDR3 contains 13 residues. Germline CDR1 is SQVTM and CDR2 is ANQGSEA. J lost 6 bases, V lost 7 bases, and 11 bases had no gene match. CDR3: CSGLLQGMDGYTF. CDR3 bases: TGCAGCGGTCTTTTACAGGGGATGGATGGCTACACCTTC.

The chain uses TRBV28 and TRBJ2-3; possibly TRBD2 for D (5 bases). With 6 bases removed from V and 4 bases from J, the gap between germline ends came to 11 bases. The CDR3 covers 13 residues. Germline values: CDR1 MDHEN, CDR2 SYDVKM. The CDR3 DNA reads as TGTGCCAGCAGCTACGGGGTTTCAGATACGCAGTATTTT. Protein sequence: CASSYGVSDTQYF.

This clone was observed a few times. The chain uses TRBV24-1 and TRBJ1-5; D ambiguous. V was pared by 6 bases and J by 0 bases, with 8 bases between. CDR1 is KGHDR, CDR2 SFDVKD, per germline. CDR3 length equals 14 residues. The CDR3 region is CATSRPGSNQPQHF. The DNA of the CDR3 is TGTGCCACCAGTCGTCCGGGTAGCAATCAGCCCCAGCATTTT.

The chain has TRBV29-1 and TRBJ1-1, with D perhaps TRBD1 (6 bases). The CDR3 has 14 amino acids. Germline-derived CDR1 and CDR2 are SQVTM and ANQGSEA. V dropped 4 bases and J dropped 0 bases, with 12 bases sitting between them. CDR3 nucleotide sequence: TGCAGCGTTGGGGAGGGGGTGATGAACACTGAAGCTTTCTTT. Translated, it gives CSVGEGVMNTEAFF.

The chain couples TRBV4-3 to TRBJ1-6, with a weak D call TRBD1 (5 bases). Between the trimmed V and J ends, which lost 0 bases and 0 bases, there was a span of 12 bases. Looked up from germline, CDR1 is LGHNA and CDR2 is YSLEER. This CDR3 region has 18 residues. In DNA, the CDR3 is TGCGCCAGCAGCCAAGACACAGGATACAGCTCCTATAATTCACCCCTCCACTTT. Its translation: CASSQDTGYSSYNSPLHF.

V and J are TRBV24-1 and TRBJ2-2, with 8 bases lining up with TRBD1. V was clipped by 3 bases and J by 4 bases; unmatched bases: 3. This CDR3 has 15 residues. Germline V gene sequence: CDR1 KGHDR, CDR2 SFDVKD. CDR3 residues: CATSDRTGTTGELFF. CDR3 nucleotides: TGTGCCACCAGTGATCGGACAGGGACCACCGGGGAGCTGTTTTTT.